The clone carrying this T cell receptor beta chain showed up many times. The data originate from a study of T cell repertoires in cytomegalovirus infection. TCRdb itself ran the reads through MiXCR, one entry per CDR3 protein. The table records 480,000 or so distinct CDR3 sequences, roughly 10% of them present only once. Trimming removed 8 bases from V and 7 bases from J; junction bases left unmatched: 12. The CDR3 has 16 amino acids. CDR1 and CDR2 from the germline V gene are SGHVS and FQNEAQ. Sample: PBMCs. This receptor was obtained from a human donor in good health (CMV status not recorded). Some clones in this sample may be carry-over from other donors' samples. This chain uses TRBV7-8 with TRBJ1-6; 9 nucleotides align to TRBD1. The CDR3 DNA reads TGTGCCAGCGGGATGCTCGGGACAGGGCAGAATTCACCCCTCCACTTT. Amino acids: CASGMLGTGQNSPLHF.